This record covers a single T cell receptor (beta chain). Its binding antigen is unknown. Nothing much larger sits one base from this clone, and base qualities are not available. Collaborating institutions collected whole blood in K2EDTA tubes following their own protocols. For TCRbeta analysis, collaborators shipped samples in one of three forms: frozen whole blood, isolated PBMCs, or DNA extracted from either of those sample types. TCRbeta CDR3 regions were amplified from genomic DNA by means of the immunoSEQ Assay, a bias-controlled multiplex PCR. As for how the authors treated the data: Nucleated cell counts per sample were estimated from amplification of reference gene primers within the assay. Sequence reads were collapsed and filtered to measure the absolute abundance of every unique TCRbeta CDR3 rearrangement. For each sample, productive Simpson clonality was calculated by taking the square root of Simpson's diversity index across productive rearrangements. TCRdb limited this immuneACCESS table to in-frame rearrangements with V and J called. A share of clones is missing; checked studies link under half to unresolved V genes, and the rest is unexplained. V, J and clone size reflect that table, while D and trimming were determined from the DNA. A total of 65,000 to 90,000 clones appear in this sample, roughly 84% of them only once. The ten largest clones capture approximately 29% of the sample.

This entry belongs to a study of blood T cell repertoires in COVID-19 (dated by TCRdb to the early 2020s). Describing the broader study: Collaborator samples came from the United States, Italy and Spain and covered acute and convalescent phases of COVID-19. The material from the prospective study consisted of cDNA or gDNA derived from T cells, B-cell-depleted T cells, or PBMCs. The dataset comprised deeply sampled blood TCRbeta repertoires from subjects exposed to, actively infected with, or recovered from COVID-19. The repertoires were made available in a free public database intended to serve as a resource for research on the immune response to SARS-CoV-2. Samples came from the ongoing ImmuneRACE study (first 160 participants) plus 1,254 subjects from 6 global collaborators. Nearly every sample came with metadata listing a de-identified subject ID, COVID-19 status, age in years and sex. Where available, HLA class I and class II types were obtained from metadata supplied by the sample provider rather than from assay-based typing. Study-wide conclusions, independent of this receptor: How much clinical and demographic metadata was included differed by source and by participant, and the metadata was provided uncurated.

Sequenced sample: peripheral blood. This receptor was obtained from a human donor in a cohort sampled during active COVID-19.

The nucleotide sequence reads TGCGCCAGCAGCTACGAGGGACTAGCGGGGATCCAAGAGACCCAGTACTTC. It is translated as CASSYEGLAGIQETQYF. The rearrangement combines TRBV5-1 with TRBJ2-5; a stretch of 13 junction bases matches TRBD2. The CDR3 goes from the cysteine to the phenylalanine over 17 residues. Solely the CDR3 DNA is kept, with 51 bases framed from the first base. V trim: 3 bases; J trim: 1 base; unmatched bases: 6. CDR1 and CDR2, per the germline V gene, are SGHRS and YFSETQ.